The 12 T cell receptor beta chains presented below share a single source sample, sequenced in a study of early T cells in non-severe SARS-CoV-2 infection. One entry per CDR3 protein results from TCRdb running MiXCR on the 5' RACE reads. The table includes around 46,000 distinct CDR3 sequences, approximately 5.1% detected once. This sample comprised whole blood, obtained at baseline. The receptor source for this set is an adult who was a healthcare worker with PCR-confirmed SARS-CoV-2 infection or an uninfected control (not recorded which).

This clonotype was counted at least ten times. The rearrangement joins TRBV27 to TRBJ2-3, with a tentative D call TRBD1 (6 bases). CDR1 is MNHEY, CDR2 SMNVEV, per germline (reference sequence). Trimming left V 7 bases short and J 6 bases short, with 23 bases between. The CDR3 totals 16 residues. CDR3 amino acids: CASTSLLDPGVDTQYF. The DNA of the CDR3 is TGTGCCAGCACATCCCTGTTGGACCCAGGGGTTGATACGCAGTATTTT.

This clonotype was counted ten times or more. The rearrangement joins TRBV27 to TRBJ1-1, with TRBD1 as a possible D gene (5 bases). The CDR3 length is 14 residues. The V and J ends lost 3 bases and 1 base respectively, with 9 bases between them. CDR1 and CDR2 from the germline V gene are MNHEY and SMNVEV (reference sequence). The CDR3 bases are TGTGCCAGCAGTTTCCAGGGTTCGAACACTGAAGCTTTCTTT. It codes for CASSFQGSNTEAFF.

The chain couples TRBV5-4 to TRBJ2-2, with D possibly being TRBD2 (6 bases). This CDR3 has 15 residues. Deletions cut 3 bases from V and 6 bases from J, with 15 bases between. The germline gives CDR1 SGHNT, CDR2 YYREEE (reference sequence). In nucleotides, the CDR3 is TGTGCCAGCAGCTCGGGTGCTAGCGTTTCCGGGGAGCTGTTTTTT. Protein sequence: CASSSGASVSGELFF.

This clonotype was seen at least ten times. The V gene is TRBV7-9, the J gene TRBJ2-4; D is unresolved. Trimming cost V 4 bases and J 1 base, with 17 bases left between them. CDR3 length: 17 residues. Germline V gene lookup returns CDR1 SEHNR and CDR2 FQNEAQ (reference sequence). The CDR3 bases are TGTGCCAGCAGCTCTGACTGGAGTGGGCGGGCCAAAAACATTCAGTACTTC. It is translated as CASSSDWSGRAKNIQYF.

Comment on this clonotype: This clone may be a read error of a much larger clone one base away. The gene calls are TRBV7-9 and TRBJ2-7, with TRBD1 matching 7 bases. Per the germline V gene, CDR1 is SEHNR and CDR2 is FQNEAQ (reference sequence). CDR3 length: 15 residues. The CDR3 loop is CVSSARDRSSYEQYF. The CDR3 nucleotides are TGTGTCAGCAGCGCCCGGGACAGAAGCTCCTACGAGCAGTACTTC.

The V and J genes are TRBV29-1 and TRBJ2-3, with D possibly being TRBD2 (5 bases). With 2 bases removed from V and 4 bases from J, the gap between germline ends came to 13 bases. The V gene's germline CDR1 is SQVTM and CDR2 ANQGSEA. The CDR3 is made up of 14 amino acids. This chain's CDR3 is CSVETDSEADTQYF. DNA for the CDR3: TGCAGCGTTGAAACAGATAGCGAAGCAGATACGCAGTATTTT.

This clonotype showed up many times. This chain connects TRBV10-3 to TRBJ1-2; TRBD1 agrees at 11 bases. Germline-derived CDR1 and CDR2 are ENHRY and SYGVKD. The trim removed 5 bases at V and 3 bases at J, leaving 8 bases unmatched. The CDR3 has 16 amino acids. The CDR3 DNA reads TGTGCCATCAGTTGGGACAGGGGGTTTGGGGACTATGGCTACACCTTC. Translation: CAISWDRGFGDYGYTF.

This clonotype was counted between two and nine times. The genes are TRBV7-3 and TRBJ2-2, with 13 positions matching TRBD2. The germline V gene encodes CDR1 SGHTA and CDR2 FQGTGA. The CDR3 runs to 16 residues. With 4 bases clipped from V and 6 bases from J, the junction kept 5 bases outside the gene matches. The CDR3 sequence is CASSSRTSGSAGELFF. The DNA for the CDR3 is TGTGCCAGCAGCTCGCGGACTAGCGGGAGTGCCGGGGAGCTGTTTTTT.

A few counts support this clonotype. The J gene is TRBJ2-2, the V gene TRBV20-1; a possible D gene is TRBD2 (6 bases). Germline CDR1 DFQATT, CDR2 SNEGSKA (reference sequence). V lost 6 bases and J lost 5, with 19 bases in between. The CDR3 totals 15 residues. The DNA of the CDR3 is TGCAGTGCCAGTCAACTAGCAAAGGGTACCGGGGAGCTGTTTTTT. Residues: CSASQLAKGTGELFF.

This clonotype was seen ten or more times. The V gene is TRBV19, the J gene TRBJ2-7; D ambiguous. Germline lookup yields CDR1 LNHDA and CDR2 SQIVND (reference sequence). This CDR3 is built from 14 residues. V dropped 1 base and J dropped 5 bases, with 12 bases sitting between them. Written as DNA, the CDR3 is TGTGCCAGTAGTATAGCGACCGTCTCGAACGAGCAGTACTTC. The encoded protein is CASSIATVSNEQYF.

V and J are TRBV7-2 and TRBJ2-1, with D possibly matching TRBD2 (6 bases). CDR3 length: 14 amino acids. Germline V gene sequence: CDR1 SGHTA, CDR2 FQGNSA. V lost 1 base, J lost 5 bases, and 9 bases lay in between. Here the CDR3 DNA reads TGTGCCAGCAGCTTAGATCGGGGGAACAATGAGCAGTTCTTC. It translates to CASSLDRGNNEQFF.

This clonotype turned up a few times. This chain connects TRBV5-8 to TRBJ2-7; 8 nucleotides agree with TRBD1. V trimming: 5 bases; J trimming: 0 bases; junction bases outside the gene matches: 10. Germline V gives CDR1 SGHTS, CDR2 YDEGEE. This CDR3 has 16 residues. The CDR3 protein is CASRPGQGLNSYEQYF. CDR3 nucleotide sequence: TGTGCCAGCAGACCCGGACAGGGCCTAAACTCCTACGAGCAGTACTTC.